A single sample is the source of the 23 T cell receptor beta chains below, sequenced in a study of shared clonotypes between healthy human individuals. Data came from immunoSEQ multiplex PCR; TCRdb stores just in-frame clones and leaves some out. The sample has about 2 million clones, approximately 95% seen once. The specimen sequenced was naive CD4+ T cells sorted from blood. Documented subset: CD45RA+ positively selected. The source is a man in his late teens or twenties in good health.

To note about this clone: This same CDR3 is encoded by further DNA sequences in the sample. The chain joins TRBV6-5 to TRBJ2-2; TRBD2 matches at 13 bases. V shed 8 bases, J shed 2 bases, and the junction held 2 bases outside the gene matches. CDR1 and CDR2 from the germline V gene are MNHEY and SVGAGI. The CDR3 loop spans 15 amino acids. CDR3 nucleotide sequence: TGTGCCAGCCGACTAGCGGGGGGTAACACCGGGGAGCTGTTTTTT. This gives the protein CASRLAGGNTGELFF.

The chain recombines TRBV19 with TRBJ1-2, with 11 bases matching TRBD1. The ends lost 10 bases at V and 5 bases at J; junction bases unmatched: 9. Germline CDR1 LNHDA, CDR2 SQIVND (reference sequence). The CDR3 covers 14 residues. CDR3 sequence: CATRTGGARYGYTF. The CDR3 bases are TGTGCCACTCGGACAGGGGGCGCTCGGTATGGCTACACCTTC.

V is TRBV5-1 and J is TRBJ2-1; 9 bases align to TRBD1. This CDR3 comprises 16 residues. The J segment lost 0 bases and the V segment lost 1 base, leaving 2 bases of the junction unmatched. Per the germline V gene, CDR1 is SGHRS and CDR2 is YFSETQ. The CDR3 region has the DNA TGCGCCAGCAGCTTGATGGGACAGGGCTCCTACAATGAGCAGTTCTTC. It specifies CASSLMGQGSYNEQFF.

This chain links TRBV6-1 with TRBJ1-1; TRBD1 aligns across 7 bases. Germline values: CDR1 MNHNS, CDR2 SASEGT. Unmatched junction bases numbered 8, after V lost 2 bases and J lost 8 bases. CDR3 length: 14 amino acids. CDR3 in amino acids: CASSEPSEDREAFF. CDR3 nucleotide sequence: TGTGCCAGCAGTGAACCCTCTGAGGACAGGGAAGCTTTCTTT.

The chain employs TRBV11-2 and TRBJ2-5, with 12 bases matching TRBD2. The V gene's germline CDR1 is SGHAT and CDR2 FQNNGV. The V gene end was trimmed by 1 base and the J gene end by 5 bases; junction bases not matched to a gene: 8. CDR3 size: 17 residues. The CDR3 sequence is CASSLASLAGGVETQYF. The CDR3 nucleotides are TGTGCCAGCAGCTTAGCCAGCCTAGCGGGAGGGGTTGAGACCCAGTACTTC.

The rearrangement uses TRBV18 and TRBJ2-2; 9 bases map to TRBD1. V lost 2 bases and J lost 0; bases outside the gene matches: 10. Germline CDR1 KGHSH, CDR2 LQKENI. The CDR3 length is 19 residues. The CDR3 protein is CASSPSGTGSIANTGELFF. CDR3 coding DNA: TGTGCCAGCTCACCATCCGGGACAGGGAGTATCGCGAACACCGGGGAGCTGTTTTTT.

The count of this clone is one. This chain links TRBV7-6 with TRBJ2-3, with 10 bases identical to TRBD1. V was pared by 0 bases and J by 5 bases, with 17 bases of the junction left unmatched. Germline V gives CDR1 SGHVS, CDR2 FNYEAQ. The CDR3 loop spans 20 amino acids. CDR3 region: CASSLAEPHIGQGVIDTQYF. The DNA of the CDR3 is TGTGCCAGCAGCTTAGCTGAACCACATATAGGACAGGGGGTGATAGATACGCAGTATTTT.

This chain connects TRBV7-2 to TRBJ2-7; 8 bases map to TRBD1. V shed 0 bases, J shed 4 bases, and the junction held 2 bases outside the gene matches. This CDR3 contains 14 residues. Looked up from germline, CDR1 is SGHTA and CDR2 is FQGNSA. CDR3 in DNA: TGTGCCAGCAGCTTAGCGGGACAGGTTTACGAGCAGTACTTC. Translated: CASSLAGQVYEQYF.

V usage is TRBV30 and J usage is TRBJ2-5; tentatively, D is TRBD1 or TRBD2 (5 bases each). Germline CDR1 GTSNPN, CDR2 SVGIG (reference sequence). The V end was cut by 1 base, the J end by 5 bases, with 14 bases between. CDR3 length: 14 amino acids. The CDR3 here is CAWSGGKFIETQYF. The CDR3 coding sequence is TGTGCCTGGAGTGGGGGGAAGTTTATTGAGACCCAGTACTTC.

The V gene is TRBV10-2, the J gene TRBJ1-1, with D perhaps matching TRBD1 (6 bases). The germline CDR1 and CDR2 sequences are WSHSY and SAAADI. V was shortened by 2 bases and J by 4 bases, with 14 bases between the two germline ends. CDR3 length: 15 residues. For the CDR3, the DNA is TGCGCCAGCAGTGAGAGTTACAGGGATAGCACTGAAGCTTTCTTT. Its translation is CASSESYRDSTEAFF.

The chain joins TRBV30 to TRBJ2-7; a weak D match, TRBD2 (7 bases). There are 16 residues in the CDR3. The germline V gene has CDR1 GTSNPN and CDR2 SVGIG (reference sequence). Trimming took 0 bases from V and 4 from J, leaving 19 bases between them. CDR3 nucleotides: TGTGCCTGGAGTGTAGGCGGGGGCAGGACTTTATACGAGCAGTACTTC. Translating it yields CAWSVGGGRTLYEQYF.

The table lists this clone with a few counts. This chain joins TRBV28 and TRBJ1-6; D remains ambiguous. Deletions cut 8 bases from V and 8 bases from J, with 16 bases between. This CDR3 region has 14 residues. Germline loops: CDR1 MDHEN, CDR2 SYDVKM. The CDR3 sequence: CASGLTGADSPLHF. DNA for the CDR3: TGTGCCAGCGGACTGACTGGCGCCGATTCACCCCTCCACTTT. The variable domain in full, completed from reference TRBV28 and TRBJ1-6, reads DVKVTQSSRYLVKRTGEKVFLECVQDMDHENMFWYRQDPGLGLRLIYFSYDVKMKEKGDIPEGYSVSREKKERFSLILESASTNQTSMYLCASGLTGADSPLHFGNGTRLTVT.

This clone appeared a few times. Other nucleotide sequences in the sample specify the same CDR3. The chain uses TRBV28 and TRBJ1-5, with TRBD1 matching over 12 bases. The CDR3 consists of 15 residues. V dropped 6 bases and J dropped 7; count of bases not matched to a gene: 7. Germline-derived CDR1 and CDR2 are MDHEN and SYDVKM. CDR3 bases: TGTGCCAGCAGCCCGGGACAGGGGGCCGGACAGCCCCAGCATTTT. This sequence encodes CASSPGQGAGQPQHF.

CDR3 in DNA: TGTGCCAGCAGTTTACGGGCAGGGTTTGGCTACACCTTC. It translates to CASSLRAGFGYTF. The V call is TRBV27, the J call TRBJ1-2, with D tentatively TRBD1 (5 bases). The CDR3 runs 13 residues. V was trimmed by 2 bases and J by 7 bases, leaving 11 bases between them. CDR1 and CDR2 (germline): MNHEY, SMNVEV (reference sequence).

This sequence joins TRBV7-9 and TRBJ2-7; 7 positions match TRBD2. The V gene end was trimmed by 1 base and the J gene end by 3 bases; junction bases not matched to a gene: 3. CDR1 is SEHNR, CDR2 FQNEAQ, per germline (reference sequence). The CDR3 extends over 14 amino acids. The CDR3 spells CASSLGGSDYEQYF. CDR3 bases: TGTGCCAGCAGCTTAGGCGGGAGCGACTACGAGCAGTACTTC.

The chain couples TRBV30 to TRBJ1-2, with D uncertain. The CDR3 length is 12 residues. The germline gives CDR1 GTSNPN, CDR2 SVGIG (reference sequence). In DNA, the CDR3 is TGTGCTTTGACGAATGTTAACTATGGCTACACCTTC. Translating it yields CALTNVNYGYTF.

The V gene is TRBV11-2, the J gene TRBJ2-1; D remains ambiguous. Deletions cut 3 bases from V and 6 bases from J, with 6 bases between. Germline V gene data show CDR1 as SGHAT and CDR2 as FQNNGV. The CDR3 runs to 12 residues. Written as DNA, the CDR3 is TGTGCCAGCAGCTTTGGAGTCAATGAGCAGTTCTTC. Its protein product is CASSFGVNEQFF.

The J gene is TRBJ2-3, the V gene TRBV7-2; 11 bases agree with TRBD2. In germline, CDR1 is SGHTA, CDR2 FQGNSA. J lost 2 bases, V lost 2 bases, and 3 bases had no gene match. CDR3 length equals 16 residues. The CDR3 region is CASSLLAGGVTDTQYF. CDR3 nucleotides: TGTGCCAGCAGCTTACTAGCGGGGGGTGTCACAGATACGCAGTATTTT.

J is TRBJ2-7 and V is TRBV5-1; 9 bases match TRBD1. V shed 7 bases and J 6 bases; nucleotides not matched to a gene: 2. CDR3 length: 11 residues. Germline V gene sequence: CDR1 SGHRS, CDR2 YFSETQ. The DNA of the CDR3 is TGCGCCAGCGGACAGGGGTTCGAGCAGTACTTC. It is translated as CASGQGFEQYF.

The chain links TRBV6-6 to TRBJ1-2, with 9 bases identical to TRBD1. Germline V gene lookup returns CDR1 MNHNY and CDR2 SVGAGI (reference sequence). CDR3 length: 13 amino acids. Trimming at V came to 2 bases and at J to 8 bases, leaving 3 bases not matched to a gene. This CDR3 reads CASSYEGTGGYTF. CDR3 DNA: TGTGCCAGCAGTTACGAGGGGACAGGGGGCTACACCTTC.

The table lists this clone with a few counts. The sample holds other DNA sequences that translate to the same CDR3. The chain recombines TRBV2 with TRBJ1-2, with D unclear. This CDR3 contains 12 residues. Germline V gives CDR1 SNHLY, CDR2 FYNNEI. The ends were cut back, 0 bases at V and 4 bases at J, with 3 bases in the middle. The CDR3 here is CASSEAAYGYTF. The CDR3 nucleotides are TGTGCCAGCAGTGAAGCGGCCTATGGCTACACCTTC.

This chain joins TRBV11-2 and TRBJ2-1; 8 positions match TRBD2. Germline CDR1 and CDR2: SGHAT and FQNNGV. The CDR3 is made up of 15 amino acids. With V trimmed by 1 base and J by 9 bases, 8 bases remained unmatched. The chain's CDR3 is CASSLGGLGISEQFF. The CDR3, as DNA: TGTGCCAGCAGCTTAGGGGGACTAGGAATCAGTGAGCAGTTCTTC. The full variable domain, rest sourced from reference TRBV11-2 and TRBJ2-1, is EAGVAQSPRYKIIEKRQSVAFWCNPISGHATLYWYQQILGQGPKLLIQFQNNGVVDDSQLPKDRFSAERLKGVDSTLKIQPAKLEDSAVYLCASSLGGLGISEQFFGPGTRLTVL.

The chain recombines TRBV6-5 with TRBJ2-3; no clear D gene. Per the germline V gene, CDR1 is MNHEY and CDR2 is SVGAGI. V was pared by 2 bases and J by 2 bases, with 14 bases between. This CDR3 has 16 residues. CDR3 DNA: TGTGCCAGCAGTTACGGCAGCTCTACTATCACAGATACGCAGTATTTT. This codes for CASSYGSSTITDTQYF.